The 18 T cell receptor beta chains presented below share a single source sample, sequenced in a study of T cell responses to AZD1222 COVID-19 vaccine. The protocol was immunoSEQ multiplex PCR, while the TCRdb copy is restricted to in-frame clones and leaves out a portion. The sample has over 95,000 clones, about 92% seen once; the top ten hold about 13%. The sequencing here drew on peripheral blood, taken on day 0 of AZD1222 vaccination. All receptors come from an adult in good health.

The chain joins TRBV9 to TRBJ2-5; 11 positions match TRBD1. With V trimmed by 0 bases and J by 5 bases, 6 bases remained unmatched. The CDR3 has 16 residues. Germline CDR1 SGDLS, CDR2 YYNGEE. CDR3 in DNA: TGTGCCAGCAGCGTAGCTGGACAGGGGGCGATGGAGACCCAGTACTTC. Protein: CASSVAGQGAMETQYF.

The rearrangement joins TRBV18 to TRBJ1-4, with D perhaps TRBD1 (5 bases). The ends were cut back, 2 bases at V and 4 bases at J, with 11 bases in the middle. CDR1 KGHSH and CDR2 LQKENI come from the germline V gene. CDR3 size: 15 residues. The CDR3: CASSPSRGFNEKLFF. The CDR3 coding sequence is TGTGCCAGCTCACCAAGCCGGGGGTTTAATGAAAAACTGTTTTTT.

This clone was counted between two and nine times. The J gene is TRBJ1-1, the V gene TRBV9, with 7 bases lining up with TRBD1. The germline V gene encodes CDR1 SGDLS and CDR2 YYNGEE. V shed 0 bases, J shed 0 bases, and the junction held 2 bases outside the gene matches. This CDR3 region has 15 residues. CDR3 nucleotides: TGTGCCAGCAGCGTAGTTGGGACAGTGAACACTGAAGCTTTCTTT. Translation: CASSVVGTVNTEAFF.

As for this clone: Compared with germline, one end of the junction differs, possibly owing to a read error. CDR3 nucleotide sequence: TGTGCCAGCAGCCAGTATCCCTTGAGTGACTCCTCATTT. Protein: CASSQYPLSDSSF. J is TRBJ1-1 and V is TRBV5-6; D unclear. This CDR3 spans 13 amino acids. Germline V gene lookup returns CDR1 SGHDT and CDR2 YYEEEE.

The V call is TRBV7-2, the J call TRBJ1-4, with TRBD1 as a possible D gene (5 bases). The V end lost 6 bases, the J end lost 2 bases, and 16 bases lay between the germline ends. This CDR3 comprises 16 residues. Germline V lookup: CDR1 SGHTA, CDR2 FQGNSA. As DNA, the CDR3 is TGTGCCAGCAGGCGGGGGAGGGATCGTACTAATGAAAAACTGTTTTTT. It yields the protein CASRRGRDRTNEKLFF.

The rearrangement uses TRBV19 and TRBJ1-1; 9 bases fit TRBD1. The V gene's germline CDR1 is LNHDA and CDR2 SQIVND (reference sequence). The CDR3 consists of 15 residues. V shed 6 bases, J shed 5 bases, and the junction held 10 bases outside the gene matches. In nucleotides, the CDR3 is TGTGCCAGTAGAAACTTCGACAGGGGGAGGACTGAAGCTTTCTTT. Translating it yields CASRNFDRGRTEAFF.

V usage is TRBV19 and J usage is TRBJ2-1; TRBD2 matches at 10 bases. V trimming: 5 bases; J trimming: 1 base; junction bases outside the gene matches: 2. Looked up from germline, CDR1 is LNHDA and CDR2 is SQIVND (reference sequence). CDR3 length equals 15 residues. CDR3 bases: TGTGCCAGTAGTCCAGCGGGGGGGTCCTACAATGAGCAGTTCTTC. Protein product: CASSPAGGSYNEQFF.

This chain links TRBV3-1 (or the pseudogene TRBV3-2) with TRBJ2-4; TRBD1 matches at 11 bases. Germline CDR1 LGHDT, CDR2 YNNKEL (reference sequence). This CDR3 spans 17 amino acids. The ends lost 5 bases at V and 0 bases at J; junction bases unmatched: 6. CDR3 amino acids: CASSGGQGALAKNIQYF. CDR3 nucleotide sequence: TGTGCCAGCAGCGGAGGACAGGGGGCACTAGCCAAAAACATTCAGTACTTC.

CDR3 DNA: TGTGCCTGGAGAGGGGACAGGGGTAGCTATGGCTACACCTTC. Translating it yields CAWRGDRGSYGYTF. The chain recombines TRBV30 with TRBJ1-2; TRBD1 aligns across 10 bases. The CDR3 is made up of 14 amino acids. V trimming: 3 bases; J trimming: 4 bases; junction bases outside the gene matches: 5. Germline values: CDR1 GTSNPN, CDR2 SVGIG (reference sequence).

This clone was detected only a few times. The CDR3 region is CASGLNTGELFF. In DNA, the CDR3 is TGTGCCAGCGGGTTGAACACCGGGGAGCTGTTTTTT. The V gene is TRBV28, the J gene TRBJ2-2; D gene ambiguous. V was pared by 8 bases and J by 1 base, with 5 bases between. The V gene's germline CDR1 is MDHEN and CDR2 SYDVKM. The CDR3 has 12 residues.

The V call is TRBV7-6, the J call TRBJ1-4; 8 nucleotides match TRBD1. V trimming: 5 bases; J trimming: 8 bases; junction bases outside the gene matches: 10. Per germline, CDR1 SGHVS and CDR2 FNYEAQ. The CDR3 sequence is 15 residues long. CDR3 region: CASSEGTGGGEKLFF. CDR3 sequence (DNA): TGTGCCAGCAGCGAGGGGACAGGCGGCGGAGAAAAACTGTTTTTT.

The CDR3, as DNA: TGTGCCAGCAGCTTTAAGGGGTATGACAATCAGCCCCAGCATTTT. Translated: CASSFKGYDNQPQHF. The chain combines TRBV7-2 with TRBJ1-5; tentative D call: TRBD1 (5 bases). Germline assignment: CDR1 SGHTA and CDR2 FQGNSA. V lost 3 bases and J 3 bases, leaving 12 bases between the germline ends. The CDR3 is 15 amino acids.

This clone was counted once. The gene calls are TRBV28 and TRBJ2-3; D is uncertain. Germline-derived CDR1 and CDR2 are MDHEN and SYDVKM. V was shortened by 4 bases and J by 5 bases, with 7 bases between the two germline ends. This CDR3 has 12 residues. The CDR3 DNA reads TGTGCCAGCAGTTGGAATAGAGATACGCAGTATTTT. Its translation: CASSWNRDTQYF.

The DNA for the CDR3 is TGTGCCAGCAGTTCTACCACAGATACGCAGTATTTT. Translating gives CASSSTTDTQYF. The chain couples TRBV6-2 or TRBV6-3 to TRBJ2-3; D remains unclear. The V end lost 4 bases, the J end lost 2 bases, and 4 bases lay between the germline ends. The CDR3 extends over 12 amino acids. Germline CDR1 is MNHEY and CDR2 is SVGEGT.

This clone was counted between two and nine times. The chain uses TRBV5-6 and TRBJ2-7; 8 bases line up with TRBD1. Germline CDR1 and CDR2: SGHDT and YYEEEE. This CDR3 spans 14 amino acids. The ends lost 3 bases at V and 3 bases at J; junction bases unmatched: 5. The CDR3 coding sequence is TGTGCCAGCAGCTGGGGGGACAGGAGCTACGAGCAGTACTTC. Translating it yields CASSWGDRSYEQYF.

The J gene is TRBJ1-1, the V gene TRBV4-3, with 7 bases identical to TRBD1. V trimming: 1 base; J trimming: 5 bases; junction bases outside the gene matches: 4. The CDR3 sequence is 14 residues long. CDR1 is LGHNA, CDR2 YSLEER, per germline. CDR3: CASSQAPGGTEAFF. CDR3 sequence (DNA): TGCGCCAGCAGCCAAGCGCCAGGGGGAACTGAAGCTTTCTTT.

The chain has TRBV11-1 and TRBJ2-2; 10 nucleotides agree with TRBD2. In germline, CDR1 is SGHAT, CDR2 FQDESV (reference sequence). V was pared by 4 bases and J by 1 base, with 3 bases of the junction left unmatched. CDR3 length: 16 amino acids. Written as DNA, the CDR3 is TGTGCCAGCAGCTCTGCTAGCGGGGGGAACACCGGGGAGCTGTTTTTT. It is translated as CASSSASGGNTGELFF.

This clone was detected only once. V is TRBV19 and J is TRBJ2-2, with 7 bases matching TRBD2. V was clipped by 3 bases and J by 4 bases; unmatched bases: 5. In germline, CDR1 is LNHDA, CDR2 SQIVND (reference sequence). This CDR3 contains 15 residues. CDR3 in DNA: TGTGCCAGTAGTATTCGGGGGACTATCACCGGGGAGCTGTTTTTT. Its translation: CASSIRGTITGELFF.